The sequence of this T cell receptor (beta chain) was determined in a study of siplizumab effects on memory and regulatory T cells. Whole-study results and caveats: Proliferating Tregs in siplizumab cultures were never verified as suppressive. Of the proliferating CD4+ or CD8+ clones, roughly 80-96% lacked a naive or memory phenotype that could be assigned.

A word on this clone: Its antigen remains unknown.

Produced via immunoSEQ multiplex PCR; TCRdb's table is partial and in-frame only. This sample yields more than 45,000 clones, of which approximately 93% are seen a single time; less than 45% belongs to the top ten. Germline values: CDR1 GTSNPN, CDR2 SVGIG (reference sequence). V was trimmed by 0 bases and J by 1 base, leaving 6 bases between them. The CDR3 is made up of 13 amino acids. This rearrangement joins TRBV30 to TRBJ1-1; D is unresolved. Specimen: CD8+ T cells sorted from blood. The receptor was isolated from a human donor in good health. The CDR3 protein is CAWSVHGNTEAFF. CDR3 coding DNA: TGTGCCTGGAGTGTACACGGGAACACTGAAGCTTTCTTT.